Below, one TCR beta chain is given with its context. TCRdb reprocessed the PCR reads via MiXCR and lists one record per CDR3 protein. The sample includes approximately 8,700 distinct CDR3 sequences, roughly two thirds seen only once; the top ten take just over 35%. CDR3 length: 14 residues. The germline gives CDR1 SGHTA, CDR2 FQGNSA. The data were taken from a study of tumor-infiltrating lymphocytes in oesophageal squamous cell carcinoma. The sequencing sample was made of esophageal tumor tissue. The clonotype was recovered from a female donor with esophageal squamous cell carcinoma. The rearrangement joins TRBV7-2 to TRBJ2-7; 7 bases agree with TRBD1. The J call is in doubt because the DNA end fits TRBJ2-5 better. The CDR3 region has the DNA TGTGCCAGCAGCTCAGTAGGGGGCAGAGAGACCCAGTACTTC. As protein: CASSSVGGRETQYF.